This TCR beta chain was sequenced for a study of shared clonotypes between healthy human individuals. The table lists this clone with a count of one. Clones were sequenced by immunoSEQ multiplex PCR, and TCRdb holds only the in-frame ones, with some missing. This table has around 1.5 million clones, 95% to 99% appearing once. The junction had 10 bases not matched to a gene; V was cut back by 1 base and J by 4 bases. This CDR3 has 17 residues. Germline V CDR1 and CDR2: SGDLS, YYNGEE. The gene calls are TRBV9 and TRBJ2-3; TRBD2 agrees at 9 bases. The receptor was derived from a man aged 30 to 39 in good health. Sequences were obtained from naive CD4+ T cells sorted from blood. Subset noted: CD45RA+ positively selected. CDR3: CASSVPHPGLASDTQYF. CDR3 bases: TGTGCCAGCAGCGTACCCCACCCGGGACTAGCATCAGATACGCAGTATTTT.